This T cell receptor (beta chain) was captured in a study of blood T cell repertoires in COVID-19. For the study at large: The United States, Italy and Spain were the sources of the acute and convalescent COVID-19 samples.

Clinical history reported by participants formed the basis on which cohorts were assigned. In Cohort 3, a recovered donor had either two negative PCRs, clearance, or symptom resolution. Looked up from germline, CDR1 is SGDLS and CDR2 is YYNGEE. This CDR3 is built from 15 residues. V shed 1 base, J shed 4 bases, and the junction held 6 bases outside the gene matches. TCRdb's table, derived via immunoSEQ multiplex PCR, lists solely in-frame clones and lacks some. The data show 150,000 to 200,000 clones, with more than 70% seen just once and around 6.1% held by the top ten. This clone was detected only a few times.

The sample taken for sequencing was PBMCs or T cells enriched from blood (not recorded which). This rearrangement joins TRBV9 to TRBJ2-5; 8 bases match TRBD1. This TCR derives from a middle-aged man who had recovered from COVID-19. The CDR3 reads CASSVKQGAAETQYF. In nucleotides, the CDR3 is TGTGCCAGCAGCGTAAAGCAGGGGGCAGCAGAGACCCAGTACTTC.